One and the same sample provided the 28 T cell receptor beta chains below, sequenced in a study of blood T cell repertoires in COVID-19. The assay was immunoSEQ multiplex PCR, and TCRdb's table has in-frame clones only and misses some. The profile covers about 170,000 clones, with 83% appearing a single time and approximately 2% taken by the ten largest. The sample consisted of peripheral blood. Receptors were obtained from a woman of 80 years or more with acute or convalescent COVID-19.

CDR3 nucleotide sequence: TGTGCCTGGAGTCCCAGGAGGCAGATGAACACTGAAGCTTTCTTT. It encodes CAWSPRRQMNTEAFF. This chain uses TRBV30 with TRBJ1-1; unclear D gene. Trimming took off 2 bases at V and 0 bases at J, with 13 bases between the two ends. The CDR3 is made up of 15 amino acids. Germline CDR1 is GTSNPN and CDR2 is SVGIG (reference sequence).

V and J are TRBV4-2 and TRBJ1-5; D may be TRBD1 (6 bases). The CDR3 loop spans 13 amino acids. V was cut by 6 bases and J by 4 bases, with 10 bases left in between. Germline V lookup: CDR1 LGHNA, CDR2 YNFKEQ. The CDR3 nucleotides read TGTGCCAGCAGGGGGGCGCTTAATCAGCCCCAGCATTTT. This gives the protein CASRGALNQPQHF.

V and J are TRBV24-1 and TRBJ2-3; a weak D match, TRBD2 (5 bases). This CDR3 has 17 residues. The germline V gene has CDR1 KGHDR and CDR2 SFDVKD. V dropped 6 bases and J dropped 2 bases, with 20 bases sitting between them. This CDR3 is CATSRKNWTPDTDTQYF. DNA for the CDR3: TGTGCCACCAGTCGTAAAAATTGGACTCCAGACACAGATACGCAGTATTTT.

The V call is TRBV6-5, the J call TRBJ2-5; D is perhaps TRBD2 (5 bases). Trimming took off 3 bases at V and 5 bases at J, with 16 bases between the two ends. The CDR3 is 15 residues long. From germline, CDR1 is MNHEY and CDR2 SVGAGI. The CDR3 nucleotides are TGTGCCAGCAGTTATCCTGGACTGCCCCGGGAGACCCAGTACTTC. Its protein product is CASSYPGLPRETQYF.

The gene calls are TRBV3-1 (or the pseudogene TRBV3-2) and TRBJ1-1; D uncertain. The CDR3 spans 16 residues. Germline loops: CDR1 LGHDT, CDR2 YNNKEL (reference sequence). Trimming pared 3 bases from V and 3 bases from J, leaving 17 bases between. Here the CDR3 DNA reads TGTGCCAGCAGCCACTTTGGTCGAGGGAGGTACACTGAAGCTTTCTTT. Translating gives CASSHFGRGRYTEAFF.

V usage is TRBV18 and J usage is TRBJ1-3; D gene uncertain. Germline-derived CDR1 and CDR2 are KGHSH and LQKENI. V was pared by 2 bases and J by 0 bases, with 8 bases between. The length of the CDR3 is 15 residues. CDR3: CASSPGSNSGNTIYF. CDR3 in DNA: TGTGCCAGCTCACCAGGGAGTAACTCTGGAAACACCATATATTTT.

This sequence joins TRBV3-1 (or the pseudogene TRBV3-2) and TRBJ2-1, with 12 bases aligning to TRBD2. With V trimmed by 1 base and J by 13 bases, 8 bases remained unmatched. The CDR3 is 15 amino acids. Looked up from germline, CDR1 is LGHDT and CDR2 is YNNKEL (reference sequence). The CDR3: CASSQGALAGGHQFF. CDR3 in DNA: TGTGCCAGCAGCCAAGGTGCTCTAGCGGGGGGGCATCAGTTCTTC.

This chain uses TRBV3-1 (or the pseudogene TRBV3-2) with TRBJ1-4, with a weak D call TRBD1 (6 bases). CDR3 length equals 15 residues. V lost 2 bases to trimming and J lost 8 bases, with 15 bases between them. Germline V CDR1 and CDR2: LGHDT, YNNKEL (reference sequence). The CDR3 is CASSQSGGAREKLFF. CDR3 bases: TGTGCCAGCAGCCAATCGGGGGGGGCGCGGGAAAAACTGTTTTTT.

This rearrangement joins TRBV7-2 to TRBJ2-7, with TRBD1 identical over 8 bases. With V trimmed by 4 bases and J by 7 bases, 9 bases remained unmatched. The CDR3 runs to 14 residues. Germline V gene data show CDR1 as SGHTA and CDR2 as FQGNSA. Here the CDR3 DNA reads TGTGCCAGCAGCTCCCCGGGACAGGCTAGGGAGCAGTACTTC. Its translation is CASSSPGQAREQYF.

The CDR3 region is CASSRTRGKYEQYF. DNA for the CDR3: TGTGCCAGCAGCAGAACCAGGGGGAAATACGAGCAGTACTTC. V gene TRBV27 combines with J gene TRBJ2-7, with TRBD1 identical over 7 bases. Looked up from germline, CDR1 is MNHEY and CDR2 is SMNVEV (reference sequence). This CDR3 is built from 14 residues. V gave up 6 bases and J gave up 4 bases; unmatched junction bases: 9.

The rearrangement links TRBV10-3 to TRBJ1-3, with D uncertain. This CDR3 region has 15 residues. From germline, CDR1 is ENHRY and CDR2 SYGVKD. The V end was cut by 9 bases, the J end by 0 bases, with 15 bases between. CDR3 loop: CAIRAGGHSGNTIYF. The CDR3, as DNA: TGTGCCATTCGGGCAGGAGGGCACTCTGGAAACACCATATATTTT.

The V gene is TRBV18, the J gene TRBJ1-1, with unresolved D. The V and J ends lost 4 bases and 2 bases respectively, with 11 bases between them. The CDR3 contains 14 residues. Looked up from germline, CDR1 is KGHSH and CDR2 is LQKENI. This chain's CDR3 is CASSREGGNTEAFF. Written as DNA, the CDR3 is TGTGCCAGCTCACGGGAGGGCGGAAACACTGAAGCTTTCTTT.

This chain uses TRBV18 with TRBJ2-3, with D unclear. The CDR3 sequence is 15 residues long. V gave up 1 base and J gave up 0 bases, with 8 bases separating them. Germline V gene sequence: CDR1 KGHSH, CDR2 LQKENI. CDR3 nucleotides: TGTGCCAGCTCACCACTTCCCTATAGCACAGATACGCAGTATTTT. It is translated as CASSPLPYSTDTQYF.

This chain connects TRBV19 to TRBJ1-6; D remains unclear. With 4 bases removed from V and 6 bases from J, the gap between germline ends came to 10 bases. Germline lookup yields CDR1 LNHDA and CDR2 SQIVND (reference sequence). The CDR3 is 14 amino acids. CDR3 DNA: TGTGCCAGTAGTAGTGCTGGGAGTAATTCACCCCTCCACTTT. Its protein product is CASSSAGSNSPLHF.

The chain recombines TRBV7-2 with TRBJ2-7, with a tentative D call TRBD1 (7 bases). Trimming stripped 1 base from V and 1 base from J, with 14 bases between. Germline lookup yields CDR1 SGHTA and CDR2 FQGNSA. This CDR3 spans 16 amino acids. The CDR3 region has the DNA TGTGCCAGCAGCTTAGGTGGCGGGACAGCTTCCTACGAGCAGTACTTC. Its protein is CASSLGGGTASYEQYF.

This clone was detected many times. The CDR3 is CSVGEGVREQYF. CDR3 in DNA: TGCAGCGTTGGCGAGGGGGTGCGGGAGCAGTACTTC. The V and J genes are TRBV29-1 and TRBJ2-7; tentatively, D is TRBD1 (6 bases). CDR3 size: 12 residues. Germline-derived CDR1 and CDR2 are SQVTM and ANQGSEA. Trimming cost V 4 bases and J 7 bases, with 14 bases left between them.

The gene calls are TRBV2 and TRBJ1-1, with 8 positions matching TRBD1. The V segment lost 6 bases and the J segment 1 base; nucleotides outside the gene matches: 13. The CDR3 runs 17 residues. Germline V gene lookup returns CDR1 SNHLY and CDR2 FYNNEI. The CDR3 region has the DNA TGTGCCAGCAGCGCCTCCGGGACAGGTGTTGGGAACACTGAAGCTTTCTTT. Encoded protein: CASSASGTGVGNTEAFF.

The chain recombines TRBV28 with TRBJ2-1; 9 nucleotides match TRBD1. V lost 6 bases to trimming and J lost 2 bases; unmatched junction nucleotides: 5. CDR3 size: 15 residues. Germline values: CDR1 MDHEN, CDR2 SYDVKM. In DNA form, the CDR3 reads TGTGCCAGCAGAGGGACAGGGAAAACCTACAATGAGCAGTTCTTC. Translation gives CASRGTGKTYNEQFF.

V gene TRBV19 combines with J gene TRBJ2-3; 8 bases fit TRBD1. Germline V CDR1 and CDR2: LNHDA, SQIVND (reference sequence). V was clipped by 7 bases and J by 4 bases; unmatched bases: 7. This CDR3 comprises 14 residues. DNA of the CDR3: TGTGCCAGTACAGGACAGGGTCCCGCAGATACGCAGTATTTT. Protein product: CASTGQGPADTQYF. Complete variable domain (other parts from reference TRBV19 and TRBJ2-3): DGGITQSPKYLFRKEGQNVTLSCEQNLNHDAMYWYRQDPGQGLRLIYYSQIVNDFQKGDIAEGYSVSREKKESFPLTVTSAQKNPTAFYLCASTGQGPADTQYFGPGTRLTVL.

The chain recombines TRBV7-2 with TRBJ1-5; D call uncertain. CDR3 length: 18 residues. V was clipped by 2 bases and J by 0 bases, with 17 bases between them. CDR1 is SGHTA and CDR2 is FQGNSA in the germline V gene. DNA for the CDR3: TGTGCCAGCAGCTTAATGGAGGCCAGCGACTTTAGCAATCAGCCCCAGCATTTT. Protein sequence: CASSLMEASDFSNQPQHF.

The rearrangement uses TRBV29-1 and TRBJ1-1, with no clear D. This CDR3 region has 15 residues. V was clipped by 5 bases and J by 1 base, with 17 bases between them. CDR1 is SQVTM and CDR2 is ANQGSEA in the germline V gene. The CDR3 DNA reads as TGCAGCGTTACGGGGTCGCTGGGGAGGAACACTGAAGCTTTCTTT. This codes for CSVTGSLGRNTEAFF.

The gene calls are TRBV6-5 and TRBJ1-1; D remains unclear. V shed 7 bases and J shed 7 bases, with 16 bases lying between them. CDR1 and CDR2 from the germline V gene are MNHEY and SVGAGI. There are 13 residues in the CDR3. CDR3 region: CASNPQVGFEAFF. The CDR3 nucleotides are TGTGCCAGCAACCCCCAGGTCGGATTTGAAGCTTTCTTT.

The V gene is TRBV5-6, the J gene TRBJ1-2; 9 positions agree with TRBD1. With V trimmed by 1 base and J by 2 bases, 3 bases remained unmatched. The CDR3 loop spans 15 amino acids. From germline, CDR1 is SGHDT and CDR2 YYEEEE. The CDR3 spells CASSLWTGVNYGYTF. The CDR3 DNA reads TGTGCCAGCAGCTTGTGGACAGGGGTAAACTATGGCTACACCTTC.

This clone has only a few counts. The chain recombines TRBV19 with TRBJ1-5, with D possibly TRBD1 on 6 matching bases. V was shortened by 5 bases and J by 11 bases, with 19 bases between the two germline ends. Germline V CDR1 and CDR2: LNHDA, SQIVND (reference sequence). The CDR3 runs 14 residues. The CDR3 coding sequence is TGTGCCAGTAGTCCCGACAGGACTGCTATGTCCCAGCATTTT. It encodes CASSPDRTAMSQHF.

The V call is TRBV19, the J call TRBJ2-5; D gene unclear. Trimming took 3 bases from V and 5 from J, leaving 10 bases between them. The germline V gene encodes CDR1 LNHDA and CDR2 SQIVND (reference sequence). This CDR3 region has 13 residues. The CDR3 nucleotides read TGTGCCAGTAGTATTGGTCGAGTGGAGACCCAGTACTTC. Translated: CASSIGRVETQYF.

The V and J genes are TRBV6-5 and TRBJ2-5, with D perhaps matching TRBD1 (6 bases). Germline V gives CDR1 MNHEY, CDR2 SVGAGI. V lost 8 bases, J lost 2 bases, and 12 bases lay in between. The CDR3 loop spans 13 amino acids. The CDR3 loop reads CASPMGAQETQYF. The CDR3 DNA is TGTGCCAGCCCCATGGGGGCTCAAGAGACCCAGTACTTC.

V usage is TRBV5-8 and J usage is TRBJ1-2, with 7 bases lining up with TRBD1. CDR1 SGHTS and CDR2 YDEGEE come from the germline V gene. The trim removed 2 bases at V and 4 bases at J, leaving 5 bases unmatched. The CDR3 totals 14 residues. The CDR3 is CASSFRRTGYGYTF. CDR3 DNA: TGTGCCAGCAGCTTCCGACGGACAGGCTATGGCTACACCTTC.

In DNA form, the CDR3 reads TGCAGCGGGGGGAGTCACGGTACGTACAATGAGCAGTTCTTC. As protein: CSGGSHGTYNEQFF. The chain carries TRBV29-1 and TRBJ2-1; D may match TRBD1 or TRBD2 (5 bases each). V shed 7 bases and J shed 4 bases, with 17 bases lying between them. The CDR3 has 14 amino acids. CDR1 and CDR2 from the germline V gene are SQVTM and ANQGSEA.